Presented here are 11 T cell receptor beta chains from one specimen sequenced in a study of T cells in localized non-small cell lung cancer (dated by TCRdb to the early 2020s). The library was built by means of the immunoSEQ multiplex PCR assay. This is the immuneACCESS table as TCRdb keeps it, with only in-frame sequences that have V and J called. A part of the clones is gone; compared with another copy, unresolved V genes explain less than half, and the rest is unexplained. This sample is represented by under 35,000 clones; around 73% of them were singletons. Roughly a third of the sample is in the top ten clones. The material sequenced was peripheral blood, taken before any cancer treatment. These receptors all stem from a male donor older than 55 with stage II squamous cell lung carcinoma.

Here the CDR3 DNA reads TGTGCCAGCAGTCTACAATCGGGTGACACTGAAGCTTTCTTT. Translated: CASSLQSGDTEAFF. The chain carries TRBV2 and TRBJ1-1, with no clear D. CDR1 and CDR2 from the germline V gene are SNHLY and FYNNEI. The CDR3 has 14 residues. Trimming shortened V by 5 bases and J by 3 bases, and 13 bases separated the two germline ends.

This clone was recorded once. This sequence joins TRBV7-8 and TRBJ2-5; 10 nucleotides line up with TRBD2. V dropped 5 bases and J dropped 5; count of bases not matched to a gene: 8. From germline, CDR1 is SGHVS and CDR2 FQNEAQ. CDR3 length: 15 residues. The CDR3 nucleotides read TGTGCCAGCAGCCCCCAGCGGGGGGGCCGGGAGACCCAGTACTTC. This sequence encodes CASSPQRGGRETQYF.

The chain recombines TRBV5-1 with TRBJ2-5; 7 bases line up with TRBD1. This CDR3 is 14 amino acids long. The V gene end was trimmed by 4 bases and the J gene end by 5 bases; junction bases not matched to a gene: 8. Germline loops: CDR1 SGHRS, CDR2 YFSETQ. The CDR3 reads CASSPFDREETQYF. The DNA of the CDR3 is TGCGCCAGCAGCCCATTCGACAGGGAGGAGACCCAGTACTTC.

This CDR3 reads CASSLANGWVETQYF. The DNA of the CDR3 is TGTGCCAGCAGCTTAGCGAATGGCTGGGTCGAGACCCAGTACTTC. The chain recombines TRBV7-6 with TRBJ2-5; D ambiguous. The CDR3 extends over 15 amino acids. The germline gives CDR1 SGHVS, CDR2 FNYEAQ. Trimming took off 0 bases at V and 5 bases at J, with 13 bases between the two ends.

The V call is TRBV19, the J call TRBJ1-5; D remains ambiguous. With 3 bases removed from V and 10 bases from J, the gap between germline ends came to 16 bases. Germline-derived CDR1 and CDR2 are LNHDA and SQIVND (reference sequence). This CDR3 comprises 14 residues. The CDR3 region has the DNA TGTGCCAGTAGTATCAACGGTGGACGGGATCCCCAGCATTTT. Protein: CASSINGGRDPQHF.

This rearrangement joins TRBV5-1 to TRBJ2-2; D is ambiguous. V was pared by 1 base and J by 2 bases, with 3 bases between. Germline-derived CDR1 and CDR2 are SGHRS and YFSETQ. The CDR3 consists of 13 residues. In DNA form, the CDR3 reads TGCGCCAGCAGCTTGCGAAACACCGGGGAGCTGTTTTTT. Its translation: CASSLRNTGELFF.

This chain's CDR3 is CASVPFFGTGGANTIYF. The DNA of the CDR3 is TGTGCCAGCGTCCCATTCTTCGGGACAGGGGGCGCGAACACCATATATTTT. This rearrangement joins TRBV28 to TRBJ1-3, with TRBD1 matching over 12 bases. The CDR3 is 17 amino acids. V gave up 8 bases and J gave up 7 bases; unmatched junction bases: 15. Germline CDR1 reads MDHEN; CDR2 reads SYDVKM.

This rearrangement joins TRBV27 to TRBJ2-1; TRBD2 aligns across 8 bases. V gave up 6 bases and J gave up 0 bases; unmatched junction bases: 10. This CDR3 is built from 17 residues. CDR1 and CDR2 (germline): MNHEY, SMNVEV (reference sequence). The CDR3 here is CASSPGGGPSSYNEQFF. CDR3 in DNA: TGTGCCAGCAGCCCTGGCGGGGGGCCGAGCTCCTACAATGAGCAGTTCTTC.

V and J are TRBV18 and TRBJ1-1; no definite D call. Trimming cost V 3 bases and J 5 bases, with 13 bases left between them. This CDR3 spans 14 amino acids. Germline loops: CDR1 KGHSH, CDR2 LQKENI. The CDR3 DNA follows: TGTGCCAGCTCACCGGAGGGTTTAGGTACTGAAGCTTTCTTT. Translation: CASSPEGLGTEAFF.

The chain carries TRBV19 and TRBJ1-1; D is undetermined. CDR1 LNHDA and CDR2 SQIVND come from the germline V gene (reference sequence). Trimming took off 4 bases at V and 2 bases at J, with 14 bases between the two ends. There are 15 residues in the CDR3. In DNA, the CDR3 is TGTGCCAGTAGTAGCTTTGAGAGCGCTAACACTGAAGCTTTCTTT. Amino acid sequence: CASSSFESANTEAFF.

The genes are TRBV27 and TRBJ2-1; no clear D gene. Trimming shortened V by 3 bases and J by 2 bases, and 2 bases separated the two germline ends. Germline V gene sequence: CDR1 MNHEY, CDR2 SMNVEV (reference sequence). The CDR3 runs 12 residues. CDR3 sequence: CASSFPYNEQFF. Here the CDR3 DNA reads TGTGCCAGCAGTTTCCCCTACAATGAGCAGTTCTTC.